This T cell receptor beta chain was obtained from a study of graft-versus-host responses after intestinal transplantation. For the study at large: Recipients obtained multivisceral, liver-intestinal, or isolated intestinal transplants.

On this clone itself: Its cognate antigen is unknown.

Clones were sequenced by immunoSEQ multiplex PCR, and TCRdb holds only the in-frame ones, with some missing. This sample yields about 73,000 clones, of which roughly 89% are seen a single time; around 4% belongs to the top ten. The sample was unstimulated CD8+ T cells sorted from spleen or lymph node cells, taken before transplant. The receptor comes from a human donor who was the organ donor for an intestinal transplant.

CDR3 sequence reads: CASSQGGVNQPQHF. CDR3 DNA sequence: TGCGCCAGCAGCCAAGGGGGGGTGAATCAGCCCCAGCATTTT. V is TRBV4-1 and J is TRBJ1-5, with D possibly matching TRBD1 (5 bases). CDR1 MGHRA and CDR2 YSYEKL come from the germline V gene. The length of the CDR3 is 14 residues. V lost 1 base and J 4 bases, leaving 8 bases between the germline ends.